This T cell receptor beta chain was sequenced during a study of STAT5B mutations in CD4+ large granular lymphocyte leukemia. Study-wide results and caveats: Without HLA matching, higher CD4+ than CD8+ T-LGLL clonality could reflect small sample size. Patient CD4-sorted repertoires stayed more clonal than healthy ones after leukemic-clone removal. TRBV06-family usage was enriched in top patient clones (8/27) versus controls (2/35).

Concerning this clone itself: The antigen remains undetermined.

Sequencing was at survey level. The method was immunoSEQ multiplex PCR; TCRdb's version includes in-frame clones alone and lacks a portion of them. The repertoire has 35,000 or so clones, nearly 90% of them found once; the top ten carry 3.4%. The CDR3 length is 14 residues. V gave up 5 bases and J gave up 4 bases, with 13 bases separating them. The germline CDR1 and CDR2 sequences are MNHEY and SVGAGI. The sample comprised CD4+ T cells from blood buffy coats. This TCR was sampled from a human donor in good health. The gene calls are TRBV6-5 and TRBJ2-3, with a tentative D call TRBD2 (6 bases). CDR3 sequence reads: CASSDPQRADTQYF. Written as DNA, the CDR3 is TGTGCCAGCAGTGACCCTCAGCGGGCAGATACGCAGTATTTT.